Below, 23 T cell receptor beta chains from the same sample are listed, as sequenced in a study of cytomegalovirus exposure and HLA in healthy donors. PCR used 60 Vbeta primers and 13 Jbeta primers. Measured with immunoSEQ multiplex PCR; TCRdb has only the in-frame clones, and not every one. The table has about 160,000 clones, roughly 80% seen once. Sequencing was carried out using PBMCs. The origin of the receptors is a man over 45 in good health and CMV-seropositive.

On this clone itself: One junction end disagrees with the germline gene, perhaps due to a read error. The chain has TRBV2 and TRBJ2-7; D not certain. From germline, CDR1 is SNHLY and CDR2 FYNNEI. This CDR3 is built from 12 residues. The CDR3 DNA reads as TGTGCCAGCAGTGGGGCCATTTACGGGCAGTACTTC. Amino acid sequence: CASSGAIYGQYF.

V is TRBV10-3 and J is TRBJ2-2, with TRBD2 matching over 7 bases. The J segment lost 4 bases and the V segment lost 6 bases, leaving 11 bases of the junction unmatched. This CDR3 has 16 residues. CDR1 ENHRY and CDR2 SYGVKD come from the germline V gene. CDR3 loop: CAISLLAGEGTGELFF. DNA of the CDR3: TGTGCCATCAGCCTCCTGGCGGGAGAGGGCACCGGGGAGCTGTTTTTT.

The chain joins TRBV9 to TRBJ2-5, with 10 bases identical to TRBD2. CDR3 length: 18 amino acids. CDR1 SGDLS and CDR2 YYNGEE come from the germline V gene. V was clipped by 0 bases and J by 2 bases; unmatched bases: 10. In DNA, the CDR3 is TGTGCCAGCAGCGTAGGGAGCGGGAGGGACTATCAGCAAGAGACCCAGTACTTC. It encodes CASSVGSGRDYQQETQYF.

V usage is TRBV19 and J usage is TRBJ1-2, with D possibly matching TRBD1 (6 bases). Germline V gene lookup returns CDR1 LNHDA and CDR2 SQIVND (reference sequence). The CDR3 covers 14 residues. V was cut by 7 bases and J by 8 bases, with 20 bases left in between. This chain's CDR3 is CASNLGHSGYGYTF. CDR3 DNA: TGTGCCAGTAACCTGGGACATTCGGGCTACGGCTACACCTTC.

This clone was observed once. The chain has TRBV18 and TRBJ2-7, with TRBD2 identical over 10 bases. The ends lost 5 bases at V and 3 bases at J; junction bases unmatched: 4. From germline, CDR1 is KGHSH and CDR2 LQKENI. The CDR3 covers 14 residues. The CDR3 bases are TGTGCCAGCTCAGCTAGCGGGAGAGGCTACGAGCAGTACTTC. This translates into CASSASGRGYEQYF. The full variable domain, in which reference TRBV18 and TRBJ2-7 provide the parts outside the CDR3, is NAGVMQNPRHLVRRRGQEARLRCSPMKGHSHVYWYRQLPEEGLKFMVYLQKENIIDESGMPKERFSAEFPKEGPSILRIQQVVRGDSAAYFCASSASGRGYEQYFGPGTRLTVT.

The chain uses TRBV28 and TRBJ1-5, with TRBD1 as a possible D gene (6 bases). CDR1 is MDHEN and CDR2 is SYDVKM in the germline V gene. Trimming shortened V by 3 bases and J by 0 bases, and 12 bases separated the two germline ends. CDR3 size: 16 residues. In nucleotides, the CDR3 is TGTGCCAGCAGTTTGAGACAGGTTTTTAGCAATCAGCCCCAGCATTTT. Its protein product is CASSLRQVFSNQPQHF.

The chain combines TRBV28 with TRBJ1-1; TRBD1 agrees at 8 bases. Germline V gives CDR1 MDHEN, CDR2 SYDVKM. J gave up 4 bases and V 6 bases, and 10 bases lay outside the gene matches. This CDR3 comprises 15 residues. In DNA form, the CDR3 reads TGTGCCAGCAGATCTAGGACAGGGCTAGGCACTGAAGCTTTCTTT. Translation gives CASRSRTGLGTEAFF.

The V gene is TRBV7-6, the J gene TRBJ1-5; D possibly corresponds to TRBD1 (5 bases). CDR1 SGHVS and CDR2 FNYEAQ come from the germline V gene. Between the trimmed V and J ends, which lost 1 base and 2 bases, there was a span of 9 bases. The CDR3 sequence is 15 residues long. The CDR3 spells CASSLGRAGNQPQHF. The CDR3 nucleotides read TGTGCCAGCAGCTTAGGCAGGGCTGGCAATCAGCCCCAGCATTTT.

The chain joins TRBV9 to TRBJ1-2; 8 bases map to TRBD1. The CDR3 runs to 17 residues. V dropped 0 bases and J dropped 1; count of bases not matched to a gene: 8. Germline CDR1 SGDLS, CDR2 YYNGEE. As DNA, the CDR3 is TGTGCCAGCAGCGTAGTCTCTCGGGACAGGTTTAACTATGGCTACACCTTC. Amino acids: CASSVVSRDRFNYGYTF.

The chain carries TRBV4-3 and TRBJ2-5; TRBD2 aligns across 10 bases. This CDR3 region has 16 residues. The trim removed 0 bases at V and 1 base at J, leaving 2 bases unmatched. Germline lookup yields CDR1 LGHNA and CDR2 YSLEER. The DNA of the CDR3 is TGCGCCAGCAGCCAAGAACTAGCGGGACGCCAAGAGACCCAGTACTTC. It is translated as CASSQELAGRQETQYF.

This sequence joins TRBV4-1 and TRBJ2-7; 8 positions match TRBD2. This CDR3 has 16 amino acids. Germline values: CDR1 MGHRA, CDR2 YSYEKL. V shed 1 base, J shed 0 bases, and the junction held 5 bases outside the gene matches. As DNA, the CDR3 is TGCGCCAGCAGCCAAGTGAGTACTAGCGGCTCCTACGAGCAGTACTTC. Its translation is CASSQVSTSGSYEQYF.

The gene calls are TRBV19 and TRBJ1-3; the D is unclear. The V gene's germline CDR1 is LNHDA and CDR2 SQIVND (reference sequence). Trimming cost V 3 bases and J 8 bases, with 8 bases left between them. The CDR3 loop spans 12 amino acids. CDR3 nucleotides: TGTGCCAGTAGTATCGAACGGGACACCATATATTTT. Protein sequence: CASSIERDTIYF.

The chain is built from TRBV15 and TRBJ1-1; D may be TRBD1 (5 bases). The CDR3 contains 15 residues. Germline lookup yields CDR1 LNHNV and CDR2 YYDKDF (reference sequence). Trimming shortened V by 1 base and J by 0 bases, and 9 bases separated the two germline ends. As DNA, the CDR3 is TGTGCCACCAGCAGAGTCAGGGCACTGAACACTGAAGCTTTCTTT. Translated: CATSRVRALNTEAFF.

The rearrangement uses TRBV9 and TRBJ2-2, with TRBD1 identical over 7 bases. The CDR3 sequence is 15 residues long. Germline V gives CDR1 SGDLS, CDR2 YYNGEE. The junction had 1 base not matched to a gene; V was cut back by 1 base and J by 1 base. CDR3: CASSVRTGNTGELFF. The CDR3 DNA reads as TGTGCCAGCAGCGTAAGGACAGGGAACACCGGGGAGCTGTTTTTT. The full variable domain, its missing parts supplied by reference TRBV9 and TRBJ2-2, is DSGVTQTPKHLITATGQRVTLRCSPRSGDLSVYWYQQSLDQGLQFLIQYYNGEERAKGNILERFSAQQFPDLHSELNLSSLELGDSALYFCASSVRTGNTGELFFGEGSRLTVL.

The rearrangement links TRBV14 to TRBJ1-6; 7 bases line up with TRBD1. With V trimmed by 1 base and J by 9 bases, 6 bases remained unmatched. Germline assignment: CDR1 SGHDN and CDR2 FVKESK. This CDR3 comprises 15 residues. The CDR3 here is CASSQGQGVGSPLHF. CDR3 DNA: TGTGCCAGCAGCCAAGGGCAGGGGGTGGGTTCACCCCTCCACTTT.

The J gene is TRBJ1-2, the V gene TRBV30; 9 positions match TRBD1. Germline V gives CDR1 GTSNPN, CDR2 SVGIG (reference sequence). The V gene end was trimmed by 4 bases and the J gene end by 4 bases; junction bases not matched to a gene: 7. This CDR3 region has 14 residues. CDR3 DNA: TGTGCCTGGACAAAGACAGGGGGAACCTATGGCTACACCTTC. Amino acids: CAWTKTGGTYGYTF.

As to this clone: An end of the junction does not agree with germline; a read error may underlie this. As DNA, the CDR3 is TGTGCCAGCAGTTCGGGACTAGCCAAAAACAGTCAGTACTTC. Its protein is CASSSGLAKNSQYF. The gene calls are TRBV28 and TRBJ2-4, with 9 bases that match TRBD2. The CDR3 consists of 14 residues. The germline gives CDR1 MDHEN, CDR2 SYDVKM.

This chain connects TRBV11-2 to TRBJ2-5; 7 bases fit TRBD2. Trimming cost V 6 bases and J 5 bases; bases outside gene matches: 3. Germline V gives CDR1 SGHAT, CDR2 FQNNGV. There are 12 residues in the CDR3. DNA for the CDR3: TGTGCCAGCAGGAATAGCGGGGAGACCCAGTACTTC. Protein product: CASRNSGETQYF. The full variable domain, rest sourced from reference TRBV11-2 and TRBJ2-5, is EAGVAQSPRYKIIEKRQSVAFWCNPISGHATLYWYQQILGQGPKLLIQFQNNGVVDDSQLPKDRFSAERLKGVDSTLKIQPAKLEDSAVYLCASRNSGETQYFGPGTRLLVL.

This chain connects TRBV30 to TRBJ2-7, with 7 nucleotides matching TRBD1. This CDR3 region has 13 residues. Trimming removed 5 bases from V and 6 bases from J; junction bases left unmatched: 10. CDR1 GTSNPN and CDR2 SVGIG come from the germline V gene (reference sequence). CDR3 nucleotide sequence: TGTGCCTGGCAAGGGACAGACCTTAGCGAGCAGTACTTC. This sequence encodes CAWQGTDLSEQYF.

CDR3 amino acids: CASSIISGSDEQFF. In DNA form, the CDR3 reads TGTGCCAGTAGTATTATTAGCGGGAGTGATGAGCAGTTCTTC. J is TRBJ2-1 and V is TRBV19; 9 bases are a match to TRBD2. CDR3 length equals 14 residues. With 3 bases clipped from V and 8 bases from J, the junction kept 5 bases outside the gene matches. The germline V gene has CDR1 LNHDA and CDR2 SQIVND (reference sequence).

This chain links TRBV18 with TRBJ2-1; TRBD1 matches 8 bases. The germline V gene encodes CDR1 KGHSH and CDR2 LQKENI. The CDR3 is made up of 14 amino acids. V shed 3 bases, J shed 6 bases, and the junction held 4 bases outside the gene matches. As DNA, the CDR3 is TGTGCCAGCTCACCCCGACAGGGGTTCAATGAGCAGTTCTTC. Translating gives CASSPRQGFNEQFF.

Worth noting for this clone: Germline and junction disagree at one end, which may indicate a read error. The J gene is TRBJ2-7, the V gene TRBV5-4; a possible D gene is TRBD2 (6 bases). The CDR3 runs 13 residues. In germline, CDR1 is SGHNT, CDR2 YYREEE (reference sequence). Here the CDR3 reads CASSLTSSHEQYF. The CDR3 nucleotides are TGTGCCAGCAGCTTGACTAGCTCCCACGAGCAGTACTTC.

This clone was detected only once. The CDR3 DNA follows: TGTGCCAGCAGCCGTTCGGGACTTTTGCAGTTCTTC. Its translation: CASSRSGLLQFF. V and J are TRBV28 and TRBJ2-1, with D maybe TRBD2 (6 bases). There are 12 residues in the CDR3. Looked up from germline, CDR1 is MDHEN and CDR2 is SYDVKM. The germline V and J ends were trimmed by 6 bases and 12 bases, with 15 bases remaining between them.